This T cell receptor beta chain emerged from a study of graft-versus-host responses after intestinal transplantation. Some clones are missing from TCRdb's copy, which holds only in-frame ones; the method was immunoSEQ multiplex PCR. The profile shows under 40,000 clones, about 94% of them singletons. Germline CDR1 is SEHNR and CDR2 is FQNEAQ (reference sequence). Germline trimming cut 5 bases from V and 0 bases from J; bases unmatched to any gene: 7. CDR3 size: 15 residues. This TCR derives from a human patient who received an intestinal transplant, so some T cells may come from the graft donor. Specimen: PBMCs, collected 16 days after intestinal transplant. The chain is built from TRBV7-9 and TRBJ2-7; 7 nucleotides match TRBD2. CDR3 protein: CASSTLGGSSYEQYF. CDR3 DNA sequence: TGTGCCAGCAGCACCCTGGGCGGGAGCTCCTACGAGCAGTACTTC.